The 12 T cell receptor beta chains in this list originate from one sample, sequenced in a study of blood T cell repertoires in COVID-19. Sequenced by immunoSEQ multiplex PCR; TCRdb stores in-frame clones only, minus some. The table lists roughly 80,000 clones, roughly 80% of them singletons. The material sequenced was peripheral blood. Every receptor here comes from a human donor in a cohort sampled during active COVID-19.

The chain joins TRBV4-1 to TRBJ2-1, with 10 bases lining up with TRBD1. Trimming at V came to 3 bases and at J to 2 bases, leaving 1 base not matched to a gene. The germline V gene has CDR1 MGHRA and CDR2 YSYEKL. CDR3 size: 15 residues. The CDR3 loop reads CASSQGQGTYNEQFF. Written as DNA, the CDR3 is TGCGCCAGCAGCCAGGGACAGGGGACCTACAATGAGCAGTTCTTC.

The gene calls are TRBV11-3 and TRBJ2-2; 7 bases align to TRBD1. Looked up from germline, CDR1 is SGHNT and CDR2 is YENEEA. The CDR3 runs to 16 residues. V was pared by 5 bases and J by 5 bases, with 11 bases of the junction left unmatched. The CDR3 DNA reads TGTGCCAGCAGCACAGGGGTTGGGGGAAGGACCGGGGAGCTGTTTTTT. It is translated as CASSTGVGGRTGELFF.

V and J are TRBV21-1 and TRBJ2-7; the table's D call of TRBD1 was not tested on the DNA. TRBV21-1 is labeled a pseudogene. This CDR3 contains 11 residues. The CDR3 protein is CASSKDLQGYF. The CDR3 coding sequence is TGTGCCAGCAGCAAAGATCTACAGGGTTACTTC.

This clone has a handful of counts. V usage is TRBV7-9 and J usage is TRBJ2-3; tentative D call: TRBD2 (6 bases). CDR1 and CDR2 (germline): SEHNR, FQNEAQ (reference sequence). The V end lost 6 bases, the J end lost 2 bases, and 15 bases lay between the germline ends. The CDR3 length is 15 residues. The CDR3 DNA follows: TGTGCCAGCAGGTACGGGACTCCCAACACAGATACGCAGTATTTT. This sequence encodes CASRYGTPNTDTQYF.

The CDR3 bases are TGTGCCAGCAGCCAGCTAGCGGCGAACACCGGGGAGCTGTTTTTT. As protein: CASSQLAANTGELFF. The chain links TRBV3-1 (or the pseudogene TRBV3-2) to TRBJ2-2; 7 bases line up with TRBD2. The junction had 1 base not matched to a gene; V was cut back by 3 bases and J by 0 bases. Germline V gene lookup returns CDR1 LGHDT and CDR2 YNNKEL (reference sequence). CDR3 length equals 15 residues.

Comment on this clone: This sample includes further DNA sequences coding for the same CDR3. The chain joins TRBV6-5 to TRBJ1-2, with D unresolved. V gave up 0 bases and J gave up 1 base, with 9 bases separating them. This CDR3 is built from 15 residues. Germline CDR1 MNHEY, CDR2 SVGAGI. The CDR3 is CASSYSGTVNYGYTF. DNA for the CDR3: TGTGCCAGCAGTTACTCGGGCACAGTTAACTATGGCTACACCTTC.

The rearrangement joins TRBV30 to TRBJ2-3, with D possibly TRBD1 on 5 matching bases. CDR3 size: 14 residues. Germline lookup yields CDR1 GTSNPN and CDR2 SVGIG (reference sequence). Trimming took off 0 bases at V and 2 bases at J, with 9 bases between the two ends. As DNA, the CDR3 is TGTGCCTGGAGTGTACGCAGGGACACAGATACGCAGTATTTT. Amino acid sequence: CAWSVRRDTDTQYF.

The rearrangement joins TRBV10-3 to TRBJ1-5; D unresolved. The CDR3 consists of 15 residues. Germline loops: CDR1 ENHRY, CDR2 SYGVKD. V lost 0 bases and J 3 bases, leaving 9 bases between the germline ends. The CDR3 DNA is TGTGCCATCAGTGAGTCGGCGGGTGTCAATCAGCCCCAGCATTTT. This gives the protein CAISESAGVNQPQHF.

The rearrangement joins TRBV5-1 to TRBJ2-2; D is unresolved. V lost 3 bases to trimming and J lost 0 bases, with 9 bases between them. CDR1 and CDR2 from the germline V gene are SGHRS and YFSETQ. This CDR3 region has 15 residues. CDR3 DNA: TGCGCCAGCAGCTCGACATATACGAACACCGGGGAGCTGTTTTTT. Protein sequence: CASSSTYTNTGELFF.

CDR3 sequence: CASSLVWGGTYTDTQYF. The CDR3 DNA follows: TGTGCCAGCAGTTTAGTTTGGGGAGGTACCTACACAGATACGCAGTATTTT. The gene calls are TRBV27 and TRBJ2-3, with a possible D match to TRBD2 (6 bases). Germline V gives CDR1 MNHEY, CDR2 SMNVEV (reference sequence). The CDR3 has 17 residues. Trimming pared 2 bases from V and 2 bases from J, leaving 17 bases between.

The chain couples TRBV18 to TRBJ1-2, with D hard to call. Per the germline V gene, CDR1 is KGHSH and CDR2 is LQKENI. Trimming stripped 1 base from V and 6 bases from J, with 9 bases between. This CDR3 comprises 13 residues. CDR3 sequence: CASSPRPGDGYTF. CDR3 DNA: TGTGCCAGCTCACCACGGCCAGGCGATGGCTACACCTTC.

The chain links TRBV6-2 or TRBV6-3 to TRBJ2-6; TRBD1 is a possible D gene (6 bases). Germline CDR1 MNHEY, CDR2 SVGEGT. The CDR3 covers 16 residues. V gave up 6 bases and J gave up 0 bases, with 12 bases separating them. CDR3 DNA sequence: TGTGCCAGCAGCCCCACAGGGAGCTCTGGGGCCAACGTCCTGACTTTC. Its translation: CASSPTGSSGANVLTF.